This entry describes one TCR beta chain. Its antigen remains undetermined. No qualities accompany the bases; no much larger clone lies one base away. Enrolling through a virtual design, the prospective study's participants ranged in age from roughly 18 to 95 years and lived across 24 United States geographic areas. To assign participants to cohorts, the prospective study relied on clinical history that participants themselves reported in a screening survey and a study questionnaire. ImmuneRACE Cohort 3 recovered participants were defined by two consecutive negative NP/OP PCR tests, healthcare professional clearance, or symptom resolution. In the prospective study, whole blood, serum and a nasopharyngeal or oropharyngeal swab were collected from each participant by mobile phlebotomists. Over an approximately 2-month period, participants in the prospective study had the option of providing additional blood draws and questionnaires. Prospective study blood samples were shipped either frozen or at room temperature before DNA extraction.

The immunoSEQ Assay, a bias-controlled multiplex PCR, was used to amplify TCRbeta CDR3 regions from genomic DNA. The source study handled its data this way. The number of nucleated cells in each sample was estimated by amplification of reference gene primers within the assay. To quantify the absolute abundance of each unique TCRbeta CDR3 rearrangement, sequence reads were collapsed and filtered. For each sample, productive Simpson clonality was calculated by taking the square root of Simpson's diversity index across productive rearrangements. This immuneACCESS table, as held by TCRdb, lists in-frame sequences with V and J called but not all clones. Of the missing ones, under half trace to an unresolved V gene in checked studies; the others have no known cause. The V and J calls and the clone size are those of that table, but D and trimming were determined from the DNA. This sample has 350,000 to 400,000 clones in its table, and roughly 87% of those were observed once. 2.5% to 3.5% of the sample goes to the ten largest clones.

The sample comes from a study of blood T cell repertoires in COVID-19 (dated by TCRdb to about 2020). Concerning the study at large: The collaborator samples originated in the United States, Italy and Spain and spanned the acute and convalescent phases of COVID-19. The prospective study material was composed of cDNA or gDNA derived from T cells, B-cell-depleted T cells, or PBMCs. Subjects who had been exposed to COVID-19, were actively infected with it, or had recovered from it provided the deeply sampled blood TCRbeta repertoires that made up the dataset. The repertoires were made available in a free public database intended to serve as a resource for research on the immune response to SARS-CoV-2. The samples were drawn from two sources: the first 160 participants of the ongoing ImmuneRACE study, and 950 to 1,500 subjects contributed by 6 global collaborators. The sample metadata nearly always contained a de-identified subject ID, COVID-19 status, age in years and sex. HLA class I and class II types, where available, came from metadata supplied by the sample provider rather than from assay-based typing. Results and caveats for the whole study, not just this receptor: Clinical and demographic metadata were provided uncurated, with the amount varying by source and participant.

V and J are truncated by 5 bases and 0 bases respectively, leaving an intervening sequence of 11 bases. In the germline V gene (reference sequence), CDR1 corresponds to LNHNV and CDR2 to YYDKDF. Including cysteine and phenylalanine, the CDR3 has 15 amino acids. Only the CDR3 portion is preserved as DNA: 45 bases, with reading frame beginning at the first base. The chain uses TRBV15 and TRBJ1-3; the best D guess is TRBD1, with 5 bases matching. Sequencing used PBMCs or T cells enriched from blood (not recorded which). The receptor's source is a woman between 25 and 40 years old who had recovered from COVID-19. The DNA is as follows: TGTGCCACCAGCGGGGGGGTGGACTCTGGAAACACCATATATTTT. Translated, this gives CATSGGVDSGNTIYF. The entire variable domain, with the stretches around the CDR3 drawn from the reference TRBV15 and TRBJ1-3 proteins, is DAMVIQNPRYQVTQFGKPVTLSCSQTLNHNVMYWYQQKSSQAPKLLFHYYDKDFNNEADTPDNFQSRRPNTSFCFLDIRSPGLGDTAMYLCATSGGVDSGNTIYFGEGSWLTVV.